These 10 T cell receptor beta chains came from one sample sequenced in a study of regulatory T cells in long-lasting Graves disease. The time point denotes: persistent/refractory GD, antithyroid drugs over 5 years with positive TRAb. TCR sequences were obtained from RNA taken from PBMCs. Arm-PCR with iRepertoire HTBI primers amplified the CDR3 regions for these TCR beta libraries. TCRdb fed the multiplex PCR reads into MiXCR, producing one record per CDR3 protein. The repertoire includes over 450,000 distinct CDR3 sequences, 20% to 25% of them detected once, and 7% to 9% sits in the top ten. Specimen: peripheral blood mononuclear cells (PBMCs), collected when the disease was refractory, from a patient treated with antithyroid drugs. The receptors were gathered from a female donor with Graves disease.

At least ten counts were recorded for this clonotype. V usage is TRBV20-1 and J usage is TRBJ2-5; a weak D match, TRBD1 (6 bases). Per germline, CDR1 DFQATT and CDR2 SNEGSKA (reference sequence). V was trimmed by 0 bases and J by 5 bases, leaving 16 bases between them. This CDR3 comprises 15 residues. Here the CDR3 DNA reads TGCAGTGCTAGAGATCCCCCAGGGGCTCGGGAGACCCAGTACTTC. It encodes CSARDPPGARETQYF.

The sample holds many counts of this clonotype. CDR3 residues: CSASPRVVSMPQHF. CDR3 sequence (DNA): TGCAGTGCTAGTCCCCGGGTTGTTTCGATGCCCCAGCATTTT. V and J are TRBV20-1 and TRBJ1-5; unclear D gene. Germline V CDR1 and CDR2: DFQATT, SNEGSKA (reference sequence). Trimming cost V 3 bases and J 9 bases, with 18 bases left between them. This CDR3 has 14 amino acids.

This clonotype has at least ten counts. The rearrangement uses TRBV27 and TRBJ1-4; D is possibly TRBD1 (6 bases). The V gene's germline CDR1 is MNHEY and CDR2 SMNVEV (reference sequence). Trimming cost V 6 bases and J 0 bases, with 8 bases left between them. The CDR3 length is 14 residues. In DNA, the CDR3 is TGTGCCAGCAGAAGGACAGCAACTAATGAAAAACTGTTTTTT. Translating gives CASRRTATNEKLFF.

The chain couples TRBV18 to TRBJ1-1; D remains ambiguous. The CDR3 has 16 residues. The germline V and J ends were trimmed by 2 bases and 7 bases, with 20 bases remaining between them. In germline, CDR1 is KGHSH, CDR2 LQKENI. CDR3 residues: CASSPTVRPTDGEAFF. The CDR3 DNA is TGTGCCAGCTCACCAACCGTCAGGCCGACGGACGGTGAAGCTTTCTTT.

This clonotype was observed a handful of times. The chain recombines TRBV15 with TRBJ2-3; D ambiguous. From germline, CDR1 is LNHNV and CDR2 YYDKDF (reference sequence). Trimming shortened V by 8 bases and J by 4 bases, and 10 bases separated the two germline ends. The length of the CDR3 is 12 residues. DNA for the CDR3: TGTGCCACCTCCAACTCGGCAGATACGCAGTATTTT. It specifies CATSNSADTQYF.

This clonotype was picked up a small number of times. This chain connects TRBV5-1 to TRBJ2-2; D might be TRBD1 (5 bases). CDR3 length equals 12 residues. Trimming stripped 0 bases from V and 8 bases from J, with 5 bases between. CDR1 and CDR2 from the germline V gene are SGHRS and YFSETQ. The CDR3 DNA reads as TGCGCCAGCAGCTTGGACAGGGGGGAGCTGTTTTTT. Protein sequence: CASSLDRGELFF.

V usage is TRBV6-5 and J usage is TRBJ1-3; D remains unclear. The CDR3 is made up of 14 amino acids. Trimming left V 3 bases short and J 2 bases short, with 8 bases between. Germline CDR1 MNHEY, CDR2 SVGAGI. In DNA form, the CDR3 reads TGTGCCAGCAGTTATGCGGCGGCTGGAAACACCATATATTTT. Translating it yields CASSYAAAGNTIYF.

In this sample, this clonotype turned up many times. This chain connects TRBV28 to TRBJ1-1; 7 bases agree with TRBD1. In germline, CDR1 is MDHEN, CDR2 SYDVKM. V shed 5 bases, J shed 1 base, and the junction held 4 bases outside the gene matches. CDR3 length: 14 amino acids. For the CDR3, the DNA is TGTGCCAGCAGTCCGGGACAGCGGAACACTGAAGCTTTCTTT. Translation gives CASSPGQRNTEAFF.

This clonotype was seen at least ten times. The genes are TRBV28 and TRBJ1-1; possible D gene TRBD1, 6 bases. V lost 3 bases to trimming and J lost 2 bases, with 22 bases between them. The germline V gene has CDR1 MDHEN and CDR2 SYDVKM. This CDR3 has 18 residues. CDR3 DNA: TGTGCCAGCAGTTTGCCCCCTGGAGTAGGGGGAATCAACACTGAAGCTTTCTTT. The encoded protein is CASSLPPGVGGINTEAFF.

This clonotype was observed many times. V is TRBV11-2 and J is TRBJ2-5; maybe TRBD2 (6 bases). Trimming shortened V by 5 bases and J by 5 bases, and 21 bases separated the two germline ends. This CDR3 is built from 16 residues. In germline, CDR1 is SGHAT, CDR2 FQNNGV. The CDR3 spells CASSQGTSRSPETQYF. CDR3 nucleotides: TGTGCCAGCAGCCAGGGTACTAGCAGAAGTCCGGAGACCCAGTACTTC.